This T cell receptor beta chain was identified in a study of graft-versus-host responses after intestinal transplantation. Overall study: Isolated intestinal, liver-intestinal, or multivisceral transplants had been given to the recipients. Each patient got anti-thymocyte globulin induction, then tacrolimus and steroids for approximately 3 years.

The protocol was immunoSEQ multiplex PCR, while the TCRdb copy is restricted to in-frame clones and leaves out a portion. This table holds 100,000 to 110,000 clones, roughly 90% found once. J lost 3 bases, V lost 6 bases, and 7 bases had no gene match. The CDR3 length is 14 residues. Germline V lookup: CDR1 ENHRY, CDR2 SYGVKD. With respect to this clone: The target antigen is unknown.

Study results and caveats: Early post-transplant declines in HvG were associated with peak levels of circulating GvH clones. There were GvH clones found in recipient marrow, and some of them appeared first in ileum or blood.

V gene TRBV10-3 combines with J gene TRBJ2-7; TRBD1 matches at 8 bases. Sequenced here: unstimulated CD4+ T cells sorted from spleen or lymph node cells, sampled before transplant. The receptor's source is a human donor who was the organ donor for an intestinal transplant. The chain's CDR3 is CAIRRQGLVYEQYF. In nucleotides, the CDR3 is TGTGCCATCAGAAGACAGGGGTTGGTCTACGAGCAGTACTTC.